This TCR beta chain was recovered during a study of metastatic and nonmetastatic thyroid tumors. Thyroid surgery took place with no prior treatment in any patient. Germline V gene lookup returns CDR1 MNHNS and CDR2 SASEGT. The CDR3 spans 14 residues. Between the trimmed V and J ends, which lost 7 bases and 2 bases, there was a span of 14 bases. MiXCR re-clonotyped the PCR reads for TCRdb. The sample lists approximately 4,500 clones, 30% to 40% occurring once. Within the sample, this clone is large. This chain joins TRBV6-1 and TRBJ2-5, with D possibly being TRBD2 (7 bases). The clonotype comes from a male donor with papillary thyroid cancer or a benign thyroid nodule (not recorded which). Some clones in this sample may be carry-over from other donors' samples. The source material was adjacent normal tissue. This chain's CDR3 is CASTQRGAQETQYF. The CDR3 nucleotides are TGTGCCAGCACTCAACGGGGGGCACAAGAGACCCAGTACTTC.